This T cell receptor beta chain was obtained from a study of monozygotic twins with inflammatory bowel disease. CDR3 length: 16 residues. It was from whole blood, with no T cell sorting, that total RNA was isolated. cDNA encoding TCRalpha and TCRbeta underwent two nested PCRs of approximately 16 and 10 cycles, each of which was followed by bead purification. Following a re-call of the 5' RACE reads, TCRdb has one entry per CDR3 protein and lacks DNA. The sample totals 88,000 or so distinct CDR3 sequences. The chain is built from TRBV12-3 or TRBV12-4 and TRBJ1-6; the TCRdb D gene call, TRBD1, has no DNA to confirm it. The sequencing sample was made of blood. The sequence was obtained from a human donor with ulcerative colitis or Crohn's disease, or a healthy co-twin of an affected twin (not recorded which). The CDR3 sequence is CASSGQGASYNSPLHF.